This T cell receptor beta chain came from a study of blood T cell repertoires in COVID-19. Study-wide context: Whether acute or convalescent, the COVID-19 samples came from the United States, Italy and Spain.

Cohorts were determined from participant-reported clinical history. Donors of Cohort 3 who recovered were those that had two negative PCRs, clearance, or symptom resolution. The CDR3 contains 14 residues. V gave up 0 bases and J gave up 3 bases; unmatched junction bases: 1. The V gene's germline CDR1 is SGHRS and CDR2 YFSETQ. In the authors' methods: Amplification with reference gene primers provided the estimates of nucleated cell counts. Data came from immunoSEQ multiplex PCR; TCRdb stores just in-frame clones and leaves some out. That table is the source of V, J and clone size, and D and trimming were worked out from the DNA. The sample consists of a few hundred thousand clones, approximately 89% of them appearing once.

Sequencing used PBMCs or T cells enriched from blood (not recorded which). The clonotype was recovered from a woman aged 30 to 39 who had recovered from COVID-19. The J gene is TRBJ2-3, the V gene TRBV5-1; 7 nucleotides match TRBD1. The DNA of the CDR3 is TGCGCCAGCAGCTTGGCGACAGGGACAGATACGCAGTATTTT. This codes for CASSLATGTDTQYF. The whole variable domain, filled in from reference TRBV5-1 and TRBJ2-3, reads KAGVTQTPRYLIKTRGQQVTLSCSPISGHRSVSWYQQTPGQGLQFLFEYFSETQRNKGNFPGRFSGRQFSNSRSEMNVSTLELGDSALYLCASSLATGTDTQYFGPGTRLTVL.